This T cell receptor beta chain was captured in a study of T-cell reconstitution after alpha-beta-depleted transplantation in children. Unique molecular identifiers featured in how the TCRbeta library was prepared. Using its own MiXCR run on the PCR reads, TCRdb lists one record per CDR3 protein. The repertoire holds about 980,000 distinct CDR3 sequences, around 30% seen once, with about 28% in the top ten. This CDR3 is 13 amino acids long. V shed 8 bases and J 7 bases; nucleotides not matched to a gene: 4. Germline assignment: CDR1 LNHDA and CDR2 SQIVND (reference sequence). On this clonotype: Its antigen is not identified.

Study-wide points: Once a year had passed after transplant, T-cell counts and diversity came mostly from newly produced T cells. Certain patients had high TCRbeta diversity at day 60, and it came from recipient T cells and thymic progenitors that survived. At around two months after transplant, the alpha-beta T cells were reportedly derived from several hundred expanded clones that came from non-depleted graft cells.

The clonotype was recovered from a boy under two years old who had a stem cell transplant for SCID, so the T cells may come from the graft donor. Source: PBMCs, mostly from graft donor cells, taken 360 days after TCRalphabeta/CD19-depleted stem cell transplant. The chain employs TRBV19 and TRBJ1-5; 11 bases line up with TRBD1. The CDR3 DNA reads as TGTGCCAGTTGGACAGGGGGCAGGCAGCCCCAGCATTTT. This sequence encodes CASWTGGRQPQHF. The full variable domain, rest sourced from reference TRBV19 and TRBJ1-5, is DGGITQSPKYLFRKEGQNVTLSCEQNLNHDAMYWYRQDPGQGLRLIYYSQIVNDFQKGDIAEGYSVSREKKESFPLTVTSAQKNPTAFYLCASWTGGRQPQHFGDGTRLSIL.